The clone carrying this T cell receptor beta chain was seen ten or more times. Its antigen is unknown. The sample belongs to a study of early T cells in non-severe SARS-CoV-2 infection. Study-level background: Alpha and beta chains were unpaired, from unsorted whole-blood bulk RNA.

Researchers attached unique molecular identifiers to individual cDNA molecules. TCRdb reprocessed the 5' RACE reads with MiXCR, giving one entry per CDR3 protein. The profile shows over 90,000 distinct CDR3 sequences, around 12% of them singletons. Study-wide results and caveats: Anti-spike CD8 responses were favored in VDJdb matching, and private and CD4 specificities were missed.

The sequence was obtained from an adult who was a healthcare worker with PCR-confirmed SARS-CoV-2 infection or an uninfected control (not recorded which). Material for sequencing was whole blood.

As DNA, the CDR3 is TGTGCCAGCAGTGAAGCGCCTTTATTCGGAACAGGGAGACAGCCCCAGCATTTT. Translating gives CASSEAPLFGTGRQPQHF. The chain links TRBV6-1 to TRBJ1-5, with D perhaps matching TRBD1 (6 bases). CDR1 and CDR2 from the germline V gene are MNHNS and SASEGT. This CDR3 spans 18 amino acids. Trimming left V 0 bases short and J 7 bases short, with 22 bases between.